This T cell receptor (beta chain) is from a study of OX40 agonist ivuxolimab in advanced cancers. Background on the study: There were three patients with partial responses, one having hepatocellular carcinoma and two cutaneous melanoma. Notes on the study in general: Expanded clones were, on average, more numerous in CD8+ T cells than in CD4+. Circulating CD4+ and CD8+ T cells showed clonal expansion by week 6 at 0.1 to 3.0 mg/kg.

The CDR3 consists of 16 residues. J was trimmed by 9 bases and V by 2 bases; bases with no gene match: 11. Per the germline V gene, CDR1 is MNHEY and CDR2 is SVGAGI. Concerning this clone itself: Its antigen is undetermined.

The table came from immunoSEQ multiplex PCR; TCRdb's copy has only in-frame clones and leaves some out. This table has approximately 69,000 clones, 84% appearing once. The receptor's source is an adult with an advanced solid tumor such as melanoma, head and neck, liver or kidney cancer. The sequenced sample was CD4+ or CD8+ T cells sorted from blood, obtained in a trial of the OX40 agonist ivuxolimab. The chain is built from TRBV6-5 and TRBJ2-7; 12 nucleotides match TRBD2. The CDR3 DNA reads as TGTGCCAGCAGTTACCAATCTAGCGGGAGGGCCTTCGGGCAGTACTTC. This gives the protein CASSYQSSGRAFGQYF.